The table lists the clone carrying this T cell receptor beta chain with many counts. Unique molecular identifiers were incorporated during preparation of the TCRbeta library. TCRdb processed the PCR reads anew with MiXCR; each CDR3 protein has one entry. Among 360,000 or so distinct CDR3 sequences listed, roughly 22% were seen once. Germline V gene data show CDR1 as SQVTM and CDR2 as ANQGSEA. V was pared by 4 bases and J by 0 bases, with 9 bases between. The CDR3 is made up of 13 amino acids. The source of the sample is a study of T-cell reconstitution after alpha-beta-depleted transplantation in children.

The material sequenced was PBMCs from the stem cell graft donor, taken from the stem cell graft. The TCR sequence derives from a human donor who donated a stem cell graft to a child with acute myeloid leukemia. V and J are TRBV29-1 and TRBJ1-1, with a tentative D call TRBD1 (5 bases). DNA for the CDR3: TGCAGCGTTGTTCAGGGCCTGAACACTGAAGCTTTCTTT. It specifies CSVVQGLNTEAFF.